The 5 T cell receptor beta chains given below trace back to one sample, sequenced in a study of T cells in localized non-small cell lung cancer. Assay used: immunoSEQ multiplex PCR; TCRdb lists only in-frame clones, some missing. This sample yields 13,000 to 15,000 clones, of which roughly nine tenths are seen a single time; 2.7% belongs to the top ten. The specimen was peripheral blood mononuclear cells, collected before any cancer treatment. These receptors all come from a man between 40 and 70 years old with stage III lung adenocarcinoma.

CDR3 in DNA: TGTGCCAGCAGCCATCTCGGACTAGCGGGAGTGCCGGATGATGAGCAGTTCTTC. This codes for CASSHLGLAGVPDDEQFF. V and J are TRBV4-2 and TRBJ2-1, with 13 bases fitting TRBD2. V trimming: 3 bases; J trimming: 8 bases; junction bases outside the gene matches: 13. In germline, CDR1 is LGHNA, CDR2 YNFKEQ. This CDR3 contains 18 residues.

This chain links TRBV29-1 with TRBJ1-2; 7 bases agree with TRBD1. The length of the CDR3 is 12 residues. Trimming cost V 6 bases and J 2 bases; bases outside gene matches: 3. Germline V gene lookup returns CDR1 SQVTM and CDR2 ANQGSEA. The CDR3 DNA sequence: TGCAGCGTGTCGACAGGGAACTATGGCTACACCTTC. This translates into CSVSTGNYGYTF.

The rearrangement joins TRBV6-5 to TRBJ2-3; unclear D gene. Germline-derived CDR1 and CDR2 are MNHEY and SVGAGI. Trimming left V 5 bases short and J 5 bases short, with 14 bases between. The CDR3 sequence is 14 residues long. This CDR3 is CASSLDGDGDTQYF. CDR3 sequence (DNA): TGTGCCAGCAGTCTAGACGGTGATGGAGATACGCAGTATTTT.

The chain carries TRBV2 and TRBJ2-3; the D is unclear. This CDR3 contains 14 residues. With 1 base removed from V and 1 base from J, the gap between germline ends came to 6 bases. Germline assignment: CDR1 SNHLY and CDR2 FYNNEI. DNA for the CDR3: TGTGCCAGCAGTGAAGTAAGTGGCACAGATACGCAGTATTTT. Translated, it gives CASSEVSGTDTQYF.

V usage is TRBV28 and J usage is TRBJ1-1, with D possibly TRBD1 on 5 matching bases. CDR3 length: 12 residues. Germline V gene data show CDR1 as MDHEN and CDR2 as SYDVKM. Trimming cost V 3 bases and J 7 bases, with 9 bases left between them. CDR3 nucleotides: TGTGCCAGCAGTTTCCCTCAGGGTGAAGCTTTCTTT. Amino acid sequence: CASSFPQGEAFF.